This TCR beta chain originates from a study of T cell responses to AZD1222 COVID-19 vaccine (dated by TCRdb to about 2021). About the investigation overall: Because spike-specific TCR depth and breadth did not differ between the two schedules, AZD1222 recipients who got a second dose at roughly 4 weeks were pooled with those who got a second dose at roughly 12 weeks. TCR sequencing covered 233 trial participants: 200 to 220 given two doses of AZD1222 and approximately 25 given two doses of MenACWY control vaccine. Trial participants were enrolled by age into 18-55, 56-69 and 70-plus year subgroups, with around 150, 28 and 57 TCR-sequenced participants respectively.

The CDR3 covers 15 residues, taking in both the cysteine and the phenylalanine. Only the CDR3 part of the read is kept: 45 bases, read in frame from the first base. Taken from the germline V gene, the CDR1 and CDR2 loops are SGHRS and YFSETQ. Trimming removed 3 bases from V and 3 bases from J; the gene matches leave 4 bases unexplained. The CDR3 regions of human TCRbeta chains were subjected to immunosequencing. As for the authors' bioinformatics: Repertoire TCRs were checked for matches against a reference library of SARS-CoV-2-specific TCRs that had been generated using the MIRA antigen-specificity platform. Breadth was defined as the fraction of unique TCRs that were SARS-CoV-2-associated, and depth was defined as the fraction of total T cells that were SARS-CoV-2-associated. Using the MIRA data, every spike-specific TCR was mapped to the spike region that the TCR reacted to and assigned to either a CD4 or a CD8 class. Log10-transformed breadth and depth values were compared by one-way ANOVA with Sidak's multiple comparisons tests. TCRdb took over this immuneACCESS table, retaining in-frame rearrangements with V and J assigned. Such tables are incomplete; in checked studies, under half of the missing clones stem from an unresolved V gene, and the remainder is unexplained. D and trimming come from the DNA, and the V and J calls and clone size come from that table. In this sample the table shows 150,000 to 180,000 clones, about nine tenths of which occur a single time. Of the sample, approximately 3.1% is held by the ten largest clones.

In the case of this clone: What antigen it recognizes has not been identified. No clone much larger than this one lies a single base away; base qualities are absent.

Here is what the overall study found, with its caveats: A significant rise in spike-specific TCR breadth and depth was observed after two AZD1222 doses relative to day 0 and relative to MenACWY recipients. Only six AZD1222 recipients were SARS-CoV-2 seropositive at baseline, limiting conclusions about previously exposed vaccinees. The 56-69-year group was small, and its depth increase did not reach significance, likely because of low power. Because no samples from the day 14 peak response were available, repertoires could be characterized only after the peak T cell response. Reportedly, almost half of the unique spike-specific TCRs recognized epitopes lying outside the regions that are mutated in the B.1.351 and B.1.1.7 variants. Most participants were white British and females outnumbered males, and the authors suggested that clonal diversity may have been underestimated. Vaccine-associated CD4 TCRs spanned the whole spike protein, with dominant responses in regions 160-218 and 743-854.

The time point label of this sample denotes: baseline before first vaccination. Vaccinee samples came from UK trials COV001 and COV002, including a single-blind randomized controlled phase 2/3 trial of AZD1222 (ChAdOx1 nCoV-19) in healthy adults. For TCRbeta chain sequencing, PBMC samples from trial participants were taken at day 0 and at day 28 after the second dose. The sequence was collected from an adult in good health. The source material was peripheral blood, sampled on day 0 of AZD1222 vaccination. In this chain, TRBV5-1 is recombined with TRBJ2-1, with 9 bases matching TRBD1. The DNA sequence is as follows: TGCGCCAGCAGCTCCGGGACAGGGCTCTACAATGAGCAGTTCTTC. This sequence encodes CASSSGTGLYNEQFF. The full variable domain, completed from the reference TRBV5-1 and TRBJ2-1 proteins outside the CDR3, reads KAGVTQTPRYLIKTRGQQVTLSCSPISGHRSVSWYQQTPGQGLQFLFEYFSETQRNKGNFPGRFSGRQFSNSRSEMNVSTLELGDSALYLCASSSGTGLYNEQFFGPGTRLTVL.